These 5 T cell receptor beta chains share one sample of origin, sequenced in a study of T-cell memory formation after mild COVID-19. One entry per CDR3 protein, called by TCRdb with MiXCR from the 5' RACE reads. The repertoire consists of some 450,000 distinct CDR3 sequences, with 20% occurring once and the leading ten covering roughly 8.4%. Sequences were obtained from PBMCs or a T cell subset sorted from them (not recorded which). The source of these receptors is an adult woman who had mild COVID-19 (a few samples of this study predate the infection). Cell type and time point are not known.

The chain uses TRBV10-3 and TRBJ2-5, with TRBD2 matching 8 bases. The CDR3 runs 13 residues. Per the germline V gene, CDR1 is ENHRY and CDR2 is SYGVKD. With V trimmed by 10 bases and J by 4 bases, 8 bases remained unmatched. CDR3 residues: CATGGGSRETQYF. The CDR3 DNA is TGTGCCACCGGCGGGGGGAGTCGAGAGACCCAGTACTTC.

This clonotype was detected many times. This chain uses TRBV6-2 or TRBV6-3 with TRBJ2-1; 8 positions agree with TRBD2. Germline assignment: CDR1 MNHEY and CDR2 SVGEGT. This CDR3 has 15 residues. V shed 6 bases, J shed 0 bases, and the junction held 4 bases outside the gene matches. Here the CDR3 DNA reads TGTGCCAGCAGATCACTAGCGGTCTCCTACAATGAGCAGTTCTTC. This gives the protein CASRSLAVSYNEQFF.

This clonotype was observed at least ten times. This rearrangement joins TRBV11-2 to TRBJ2-5, with TRBD2 identical over 10 bases. V gave up 6 bases and J gave up 2 bases; unmatched junction bases: 9. This CDR3 spans 16 amino acids. From germline, CDR1 is SGHAT and CDR2 FQNNGV. DNA of the CDR3: TGTGCCAGCAGTCATCGACTAGCGGGTCTACAAGAGACCCAGTACTTC. Amino acids: CASSHRLAGLQETQYF.

The chain has TRBV7-9 and TRBJ2-5; either TRBD1 or TRBD2 may fit D (5 bases each). V lost 5 bases and J 5 bases, leaving 18 bases between the germline ends. CDR1 is SEHNR, CDR2 FQNEAQ, per germline (reference sequence). CDR3 size: 15 residues. CDR3 sequence reads: CASSAARGSRETQYF. The CDR3 DNA follows: TGTGCCAGCAGCGCAGCTCGGGGCAGTCGGGAGACCCAGTACTTC.

The table lists this clonotype with a few counts. The chain uses TRBV6-2 or TRBV6-3 and TRBJ1-5; a possible D gene is TRBD1 (6 bases). The germline gives CDR1 MNHEY, CDR2 SVGEGT. The V and J ends lost 2 bases and 5 bases respectively, with 10 bases between them. This CDR3 spans 14 amino acids. The CDR3 DNA is TGTGCCAGCAGTTACGGGGGACAAGATCAGCCCCAGCATTTT. This gives the protein CASSYGGQDQPQHF.